What follows is one T cell receptor (beta chain) and its context. This clonotype was observed a few times. Its antigen is currently not known. No base-level quality is on record; no much larger clone is a single base apart. The sample belongs to a study of response to subunit inactivated influenza vaccine (dated 2018 in TCRdb). Study-wide context: The study used deep quantitative T cell receptor repertoire profiling to track responses to a trivalent subunit inactivated influenza vaccine. Results and caveats for the whole study, not just this receptor: According to the authors, only a limited number of new T cells may be recruited by each seasonal influenza vaccination.

The germline V gene (reference sequence) sets CDR1 to LNHNV and CDR2 to YYDKDF. The CDR3 contains 14 residues, cysteine and phenylalanine counted. Left in the record is the CDR3 DNA by itself, 42 bases read in frame from the first base. The germline V end is reduced by 6 bases and the J end by 3 bases; junction bases left unmatched: 5. Library generation was performed with RT-PCR. Reads for this sample came from an Illumina HiSeq 2500. Through fastp at Q25 and MiXCR, TCRdb rebuilt clones from the public reads, retaining in-frame beta chains. Identical CDR3 protein sequences are pooled into one entry, listed with their most common genes and DNA. The sample table shows fewer than 250,000 distinct CDR3 sequences, and under 15% are seen once. The ten largest clones capture approximately 25% of the sample.

The chain is made from TRBV15 and TRBJ2-7; 10 bases in the junction line up with TRBD1. The sample here was CD8+ T cells sorted from PBMCs, taken approximately 5 days after vaccination. The TCR sequence derives from a man between 45 and 60 years old who received an inactivated influenza vaccine. Donor details come from another sample of the same person, matched by shared clones. The CDR3 amino acid sequence is: CATSAGQGIYEQYF. DNA sequence: TGTGCCACCAGTGCGGGACAGGGGATCTACGAGCAGTACTTC.